This T cell receptor (beta chain) derives from a study of blood T cell repertoires in COVID-19. In the study overall: COVID-19 samples from acute and convalescent phases originated in the United States, Italy and Spain.

The protocol was immunoSEQ multiplex PCR, while the TCRdb copy is restricted to in-frame clones and leaves out a portion. The table includes some 250,000 clones, around nine tenths detected once. This clonotype was obtained from a man aged 40-49 years who had recovered from COVID-19. What was sequenced was PBMCs or T cells enriched from blood (not recorded which).

CDR3 amino acids: CASTALRGSYEQYF. The DNA for the CDR3 is TGTGCCAGCACCGCCCTCCGGGGCTCCTACGAGCAGTACTTC. The chain carries TRBV27 and TRBJ2-7, with D possibly being TRBD2 (5 bases). Germline assignment: CDR1 MNHEY and CDR2 SMNVEV (reference sequence). V gave up 7 bases and J gave up 0 bases, with 13 bases separating them. The CDR3 totals 14 residues.